This TCR beta chain emerged from a study of blood T cell repertoires in COVID-19. Assay: immunoSEQ multiplex PCR; the TCRdb copy retains only in-frame clones and omits some. The repertoire consists of over 90,000 clones, with 84% occurring once and the leading ten covering around 4%. The CDR3 loop spans 18 amino acids. Germline CDR1 is MGHRA and CDR2 is YSYEKL. V was pared by 0 bases and J by 0 bases, with 15 bases between. What was sequenced was peripheral blood. This chain links TRBV4-1 with TRBJ1-3, with a possible D match to TRBD1 (5 bases). The clonotype comes from a human donor in a cohort sampled during active COVID-19. The CDR3 protein is CASSQDRQGTNSGNTIYF. As DNA, the CDR3 is TGCGCCAGCAGCCAAGACAGGCAGGGAACAAACTCTGGAAACACCATATATTTT.